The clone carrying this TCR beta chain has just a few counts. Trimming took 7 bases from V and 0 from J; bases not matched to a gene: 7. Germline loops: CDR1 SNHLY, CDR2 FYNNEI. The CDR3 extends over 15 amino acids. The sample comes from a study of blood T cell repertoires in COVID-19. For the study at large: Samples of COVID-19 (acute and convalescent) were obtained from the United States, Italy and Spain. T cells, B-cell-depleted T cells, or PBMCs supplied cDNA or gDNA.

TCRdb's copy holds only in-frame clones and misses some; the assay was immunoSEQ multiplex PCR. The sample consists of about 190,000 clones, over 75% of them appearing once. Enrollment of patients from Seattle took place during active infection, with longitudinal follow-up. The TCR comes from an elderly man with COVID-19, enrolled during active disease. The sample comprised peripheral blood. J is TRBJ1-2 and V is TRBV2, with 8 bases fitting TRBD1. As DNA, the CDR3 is TGTGCCAGCAAGGACAGGGCCTCTTCTAACTATGGCTACACCTTC. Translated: CASKDRASSNYGYTF.